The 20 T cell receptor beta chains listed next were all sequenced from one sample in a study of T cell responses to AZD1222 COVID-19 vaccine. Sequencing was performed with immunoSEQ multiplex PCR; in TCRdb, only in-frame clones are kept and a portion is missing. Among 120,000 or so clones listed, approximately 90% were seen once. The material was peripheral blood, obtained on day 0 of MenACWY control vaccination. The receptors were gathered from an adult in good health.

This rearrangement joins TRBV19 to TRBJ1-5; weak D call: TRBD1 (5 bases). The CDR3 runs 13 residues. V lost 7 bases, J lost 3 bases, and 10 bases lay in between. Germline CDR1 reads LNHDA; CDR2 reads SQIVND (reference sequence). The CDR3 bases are TGTGCCAGTAATCGGGACTACAATCAGCCCCAGCATTTT. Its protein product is CASNRDYNQPQHF.

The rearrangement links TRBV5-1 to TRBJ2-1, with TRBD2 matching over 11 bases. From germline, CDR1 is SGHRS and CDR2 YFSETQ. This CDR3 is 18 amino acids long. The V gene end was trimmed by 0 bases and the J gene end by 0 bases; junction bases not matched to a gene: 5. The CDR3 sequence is CASSLGGLAASSYNEQFF. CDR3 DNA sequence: TGCGCCAGCAGCTTGGGGGGACTAGCGGCGAGCTCCTACAATGAGCAGTTCTTC.

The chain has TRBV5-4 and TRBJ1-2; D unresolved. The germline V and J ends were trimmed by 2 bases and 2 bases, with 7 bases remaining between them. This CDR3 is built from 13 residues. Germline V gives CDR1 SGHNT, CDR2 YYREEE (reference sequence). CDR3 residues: CASSFSQNYGYTF. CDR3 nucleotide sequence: TGTGCCAGCAGCTTTTCACAGAACTATGGCTACACCTTC.

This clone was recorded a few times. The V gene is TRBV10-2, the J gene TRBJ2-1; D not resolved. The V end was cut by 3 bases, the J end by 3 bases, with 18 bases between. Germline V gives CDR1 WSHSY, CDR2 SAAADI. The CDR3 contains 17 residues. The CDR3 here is CASSEHGWVDGYNEQFF. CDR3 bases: TGCGCCAGCAGTGAACACGGGTGGGTTGACGGCTACAATGAGCAGTTCTTC.

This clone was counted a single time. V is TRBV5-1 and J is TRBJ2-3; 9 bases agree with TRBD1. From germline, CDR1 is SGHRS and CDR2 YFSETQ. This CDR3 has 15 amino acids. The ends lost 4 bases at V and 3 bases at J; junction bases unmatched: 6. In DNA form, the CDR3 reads TGCGCCAGCAGCCGCTCCGGACAGGGGACAGATACGCAGTATTTT. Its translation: CASSRSGQGTDTQYF. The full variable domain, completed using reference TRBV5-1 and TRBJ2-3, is KAGVTQTPRYLIKTRGQQVTLSCSPISGHRSVSWYQQTPGQGLQFLFEYFSETQRNKGNFPGRFSGRQFSNSRSEMNVSTLELGDSALYLCASSRSGQGTDTQYFGPGTRLTVL.

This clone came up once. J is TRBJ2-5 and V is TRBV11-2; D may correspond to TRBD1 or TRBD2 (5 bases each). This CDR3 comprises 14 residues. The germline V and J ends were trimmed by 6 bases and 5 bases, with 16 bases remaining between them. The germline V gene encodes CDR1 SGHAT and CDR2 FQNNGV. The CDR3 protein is CASSFTGLRETQYF. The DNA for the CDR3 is TGTGCCAGCAGTTTTACGGGGCTACGGGAGACCCAGTACTTC.

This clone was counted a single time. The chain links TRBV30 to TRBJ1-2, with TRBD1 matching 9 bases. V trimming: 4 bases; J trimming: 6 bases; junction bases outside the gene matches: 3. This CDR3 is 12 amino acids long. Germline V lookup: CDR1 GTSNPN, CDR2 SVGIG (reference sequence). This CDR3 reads CAWTGTGHGYTF. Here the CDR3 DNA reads TGTGCCTGGACGGGGACAGGGCATGGCTACACCTTC.

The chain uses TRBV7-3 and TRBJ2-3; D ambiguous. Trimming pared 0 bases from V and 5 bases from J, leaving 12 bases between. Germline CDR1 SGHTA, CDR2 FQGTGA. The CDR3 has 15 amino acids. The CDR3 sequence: CASSLTAIWGDTQYF. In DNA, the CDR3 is TGTGCCAGCAGCTTAACGGCCATTTGGGGAGATACGCAGTATTTT.

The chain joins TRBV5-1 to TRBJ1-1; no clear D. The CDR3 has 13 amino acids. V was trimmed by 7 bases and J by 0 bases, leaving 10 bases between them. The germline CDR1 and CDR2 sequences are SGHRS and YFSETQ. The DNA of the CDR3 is TGCGCCAGCGCTGGTCTGGTGAACACTGAAGCTTTCTTT. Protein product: CASAGLVNTEAFF.

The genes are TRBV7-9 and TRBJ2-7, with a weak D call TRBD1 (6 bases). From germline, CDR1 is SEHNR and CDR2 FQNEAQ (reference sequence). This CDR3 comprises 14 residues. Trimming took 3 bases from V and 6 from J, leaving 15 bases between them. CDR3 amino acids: CASSFYSQGGEQYF. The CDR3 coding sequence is TGTGCCAGCAGCTTCTATTCACAGGGTGGCGAGCAGTACTTC. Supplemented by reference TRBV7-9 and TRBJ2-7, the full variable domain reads DTGVSQNPRHKITKRGQNVTFRCDPISEHNRLYWYRQTLGQGPEFLTYFQNEAQLEKSRLLSDRFSAERPKGSFSTLEIQRTEQGDSAMYLCASSFYSQGGEQYFGPGTRLTVT.

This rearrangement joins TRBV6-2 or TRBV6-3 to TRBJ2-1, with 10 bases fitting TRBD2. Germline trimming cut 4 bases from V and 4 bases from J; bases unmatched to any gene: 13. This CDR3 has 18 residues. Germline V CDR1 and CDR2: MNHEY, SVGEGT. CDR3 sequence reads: CASSSQPGLAGEYNEQFF. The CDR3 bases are TGTGCCAGCAGTTCCCAACCGGGGCTAGCGGGAGAGTACAATGAGCAGTTCTTC.

Here the CDR3 reads CASSYSTVTDGYTF. Here the CDR3 DNA reads TGTGCCAGCAGTTACTCGACAGTTACCGATGGCTACACCTTC. The chain uses TRBV6-2 or TRBV6-3 and TRBJ1-2; tentatively, D is TRBD1 (5 bases). In germline, CDR1 is MNHEY, CDR2 SVGEGT. This CDR3 is 14 amino acids long. Trimming took off 0 bases at V and 6 bases at J, with 11 bases between the two ends.

CDR3 amino acids: CASGEGSTEAFF. In DNA form, the CDR3 reads TGTGCCAGCGGGGAGGGGAGCACTGAAGCTTTCTTT. V and J are TRBV6-6 and TRBJ1-1; the D gene is possibly TRBD1 (5 bases). The V end was cut by 8 bases, the J end by 4 bases, with 11 bases between. The CDR3 is 12 residues long. Germline V gives CDR1 MNHNY, CDR2 SVGAGI (reference sequence).

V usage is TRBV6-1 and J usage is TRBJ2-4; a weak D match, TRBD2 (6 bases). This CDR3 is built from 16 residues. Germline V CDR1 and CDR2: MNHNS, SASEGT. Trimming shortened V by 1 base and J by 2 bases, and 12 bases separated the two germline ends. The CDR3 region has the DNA TGTGCCAGCAGTGAAGTGGGGGGAGGACCCAAAAACATTCAGTACTTC. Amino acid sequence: CASSEVGGGPKNIQYF.

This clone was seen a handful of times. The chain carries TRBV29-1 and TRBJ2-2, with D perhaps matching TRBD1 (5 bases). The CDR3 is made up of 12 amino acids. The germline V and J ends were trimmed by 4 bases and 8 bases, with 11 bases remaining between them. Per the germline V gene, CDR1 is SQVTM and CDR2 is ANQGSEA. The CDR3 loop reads CSVGQGRGELFF. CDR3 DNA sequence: TGCAGCGTTGGCCAGGGAAGGGGGGAGCTGTTTTTT.

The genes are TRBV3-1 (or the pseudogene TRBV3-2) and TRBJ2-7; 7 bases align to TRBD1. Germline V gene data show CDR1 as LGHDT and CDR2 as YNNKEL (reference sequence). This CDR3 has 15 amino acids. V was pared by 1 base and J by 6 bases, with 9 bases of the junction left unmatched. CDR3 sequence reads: CASSQGPTGSGEQYF. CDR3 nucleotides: TGTGCCAGCAGCCAAGGGCCGACAGGGTCTGGCGAGCAGTACTTC.

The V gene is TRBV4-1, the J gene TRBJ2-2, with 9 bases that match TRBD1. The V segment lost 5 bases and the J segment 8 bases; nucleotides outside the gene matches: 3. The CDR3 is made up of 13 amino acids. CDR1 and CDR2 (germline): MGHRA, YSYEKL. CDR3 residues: CASSGQGRGELFF. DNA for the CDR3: TGCGCCAGCAGCGGACAGGGGAGAGGGGAGCTGTTTTTT.

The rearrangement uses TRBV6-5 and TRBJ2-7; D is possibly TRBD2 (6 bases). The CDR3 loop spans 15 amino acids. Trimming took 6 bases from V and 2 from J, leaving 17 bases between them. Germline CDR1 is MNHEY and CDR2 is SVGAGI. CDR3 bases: TGTGCCAGCAGGAGGGACTTCCCGGGCACCTACGAGCAGTACTTC. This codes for CASRRDFPGTYEQYF.

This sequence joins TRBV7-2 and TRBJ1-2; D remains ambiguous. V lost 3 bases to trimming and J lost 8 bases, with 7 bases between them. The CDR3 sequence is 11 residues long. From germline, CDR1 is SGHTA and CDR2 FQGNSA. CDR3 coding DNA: TGTGCCAGCAGCTTCCCCCCCGGCTACACCTTC. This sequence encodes CASSFPPGYTF.

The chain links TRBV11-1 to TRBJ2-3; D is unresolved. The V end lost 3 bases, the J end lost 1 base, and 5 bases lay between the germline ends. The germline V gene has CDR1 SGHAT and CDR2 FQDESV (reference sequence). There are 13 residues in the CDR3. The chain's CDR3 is CASSLAGTDTQYF. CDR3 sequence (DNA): TGTGCCAGCAGCTTGGCAGGCACAGATACGCAGTATTTT. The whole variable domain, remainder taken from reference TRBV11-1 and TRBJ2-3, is EAEVAQSPRYKITEKSQAVAFWCDPISGHATLYWYRQILGQGPELLVQFQDESVVDDSQLPKDRFSAERLKGVDSTLKIQPAELGDSAMYLCASSLAGTDTQYFGPGTRLTVL.